This TCR beta chain is drawn from a study of vaccination and CD4 T cells after COVID-19. Sequencing of the DNA from cultured CD4+ T cells was carried out with the Oncomine TCR Beta short-read assay. TCRdb called the PCR reads again in MiXCR, with one record for every CDR3 protein. This table holds about 20,000 distinct CDR3 sequences, about three fifths found once. J lost 6 bases, V lost 4 bases, and 5 bases had no gene match. The germline gives CDR1 SGHTA, CDR2 FQGNSA. The CDR3 is 15 amino acids. In this sample, this clonotype turned up once. Its antigen is currently unknown. As for treatment: approximately nine-day PBMC culture with coronavirus spike peptide pools or control peptides (ViraFEST assay).

The sequencing input was CD4+ T cells from blood, cultured in vitro. The chain recombines TRBV7-2 with TRBJ1-4, with TRBD1 matching 10 bases. The receptor's source is a human donor who had recovered from COVID-19. The CDR3 protein is CASSSTGQGHEKLFF. The CDR3 DNA is TGTGCCAGCAGCTCAACGGGACAGGGGCATGAAAAACTGTTTTTT.